This T cell receptor beta chain was recovered during a study of CD8+ T cells in alopecia areata. For the study at large: For 6 to 18 months, tofacitinib was taken, and 6 months off drug followed.

After isolation, RNA underwent reverse transcription to generate cDNA as the sequencing template. TCRdb keeps only in-frame clones here, not all; method: immunoSEQ multiplex PCR. This sample has roughly 250,000 clones, with 67% found just once. Lesional scalp punch biopsies and peripheral blood were collected from alopecia areata patients. T lymphocytes (CD4+ and CD8+) were sorted from PBMCs. With regard to this clone: Its specificity is not known. A junction end diverges from the germline sequence, so it may reflect a read error.

Overall study findings and caveats: Affected scalp, especially in alopecia totalis/universalis, had a higher clonality than normal scalp did.

This CDR3 region has 15 residues. Germline CDR1 is MNHEY and CDR2 is SVGAGI. Source: CD4+ T cells sorted from blood, taken at week 0. The source of this sequence is a human donor with alopecia areata. The chain joins TRBV6-5 to TRBJ1-5; no definite D call. CDR3 nucleotide sequence: TGTGCCAGCAGTTACGGCCGATTTAGCAATCAGCCTCAGCATTTT. Residues: CASSYGRFSNQPQHF.